A selection of T cell receptor beta chains follows, all from one sample in a study of technical replicates of blood from a few donors. Assay used: immunoSEQ multiplex PCR; TCRdb lists only in-frame clones, some missing. Of 98,000 or so clones listed, approximately 95% were seen once; the top ten hold approximately 0.23%. Sequenced material: T cells isolated from PBMCs. Receptor source: a human donor in good health. Both conserved end residues are part of each CDR3. The order of the fields is V gene, D gene, J gene, clone size, CDR3 DNA, CDR3 protein. The D gene is left open where the match is weak. A row's size may be missing; if present it is once, few, many or a size class.

>TRBV7-9|NA|TRBJ2-2|once
TGTGCCAGCCCCTTAGTTGGAGCCGGGGAGCTGTTTTTT
CASPLVGAGELFF
>TRBV12-5|TRBD1|TRBJ1-2|NA
TGTGCTAGTGGTTTGAACAGAGCGGGACAGGGGGCATTTGGCTATGGCTACACCTTC
CASGLNRAGQGAFGYGYTF
>TRBV11-3|TRBD2|TRBJ2-1|NA
TGTGCCAGCAGTCGACTAGCGGGGGGGCCTTTCTATGAGCAGTTCTTC
CASSRLAGGPFYEQFF
>TRBV19|NA|TRBJ2-7|once
TGTGCCAGTAGTATGGGGAGGGGGGGCTACGAGCAGTACTTC
CASSMGRGGYEQYF
>TRBV11-3|TRBD2|TRBJ2-3|NA
TGTGCCAGCAGCTCCCTCGGGGGGGGATCCACAGATACGCAGTATTTT
CASSSLGGGSTDTQYF
>TRBV14|NA|TRBJ2-7|NA
TGTGCCAGCAGCCAAACGGGAGTGTACGAGCAGTACTTC
CASSQTGVYEQYF
>TRBV27|TRBD2|TRBJ2-7|NA
TGTGCCAGCAGTACCCAGACTAGCGGGAGTCCCTACGAGCAGTACTTC
CASSTQTSGSPYEQYF
>TRBV18|TRBD1|TRBJ2-2|NA
TGTGCCAGCTCTCCCAGGGGACAGGGGAACACCGGGGAGCTGTTTTTT
CASSPRGQGNTGELFF
>TRBV4-2|TRBD2|TRBJ2-7|NA
TGTGCCAGCAGCCAAGGGGTGGGGGGGGAGTGGATTTACGAGCAGTACTTC
CASSQGVGGEWIYEQYF
>TRBV7-2|TRBD2|TRBJ2-7|NA
TGTGCCAGCAGCATGGGGACACTAGCGGGCTCCTACGAGCAGTACTTC
CASSMGTLAGSYEQYF
>TRBV12-2|NA|TRBJ2-3|NA
TGTGCAAGTCGCGGCTCAGAGGGTGAGGATACGCAGTATTTT
CASRGSEGEDTQYF
>TRBV6-5|NA|TRBJ1-5|NA
TGTGCCAGCAGGCCGACAGGCCGCTACAATCAGCCCCAGCATTTT
CASRPTGRYNQPQHF
>TRBV7-6|NA|TRBJ2-3|NA
TGTGCCAGCAGCGTTACAGGGCTTTCTAGCACAGATACGCAGTATTTT
CASSVTGLSSTDTQYF
>TRBV6-6|TRBD1|TRBJ1-1|NA
TGTGCCAGCAGTCCGTCTAGGACAGGGTTTGTTGAAGCTTTCTTT
CASSPSRTGFVEAFF
>TRBV6-1|NA|TRBJ2-2|once
TGTGCCAGCAGGAGGGTATTTCCGACCGGGGAGCTGTTTTTT
CASRRVFPTGELFF
>TRBV4-1|NA|TRBJ2-7|NA
TGCGCCAGCAGCCAAGATTGGGGACGGAGGGGTCGGGAGCAGTACTTC
CASSQDWGRRGREQYF
>TRBV5-6|TRBD1|TRBJ2-1|NA
TGTGCCAGCAGCTCCGGGACAGCGCTGTACAATGAGCAGTTCTTC
CASSSGTALYNEQFF
>TRBV27|TRBD1|TRBJ2-7|NA
TGTGCCAGCAGAGCAACCGGGACAGGGACCTACGAGCAGTACTTC
CASRATGTGTYEQYF
>TRBV30|NA|TRBJ1-2|NA
TGTGCTGGACAGCCTCGGGACTATGGCTACACCTTC
CAGQPRDYGYTF
>TRBV7-9|NA|TRBJ1-3|NA
TGTGCCAGCAGCCCTATTTCTGGAAACACCATATATTTT
CASSPISGNTIYF